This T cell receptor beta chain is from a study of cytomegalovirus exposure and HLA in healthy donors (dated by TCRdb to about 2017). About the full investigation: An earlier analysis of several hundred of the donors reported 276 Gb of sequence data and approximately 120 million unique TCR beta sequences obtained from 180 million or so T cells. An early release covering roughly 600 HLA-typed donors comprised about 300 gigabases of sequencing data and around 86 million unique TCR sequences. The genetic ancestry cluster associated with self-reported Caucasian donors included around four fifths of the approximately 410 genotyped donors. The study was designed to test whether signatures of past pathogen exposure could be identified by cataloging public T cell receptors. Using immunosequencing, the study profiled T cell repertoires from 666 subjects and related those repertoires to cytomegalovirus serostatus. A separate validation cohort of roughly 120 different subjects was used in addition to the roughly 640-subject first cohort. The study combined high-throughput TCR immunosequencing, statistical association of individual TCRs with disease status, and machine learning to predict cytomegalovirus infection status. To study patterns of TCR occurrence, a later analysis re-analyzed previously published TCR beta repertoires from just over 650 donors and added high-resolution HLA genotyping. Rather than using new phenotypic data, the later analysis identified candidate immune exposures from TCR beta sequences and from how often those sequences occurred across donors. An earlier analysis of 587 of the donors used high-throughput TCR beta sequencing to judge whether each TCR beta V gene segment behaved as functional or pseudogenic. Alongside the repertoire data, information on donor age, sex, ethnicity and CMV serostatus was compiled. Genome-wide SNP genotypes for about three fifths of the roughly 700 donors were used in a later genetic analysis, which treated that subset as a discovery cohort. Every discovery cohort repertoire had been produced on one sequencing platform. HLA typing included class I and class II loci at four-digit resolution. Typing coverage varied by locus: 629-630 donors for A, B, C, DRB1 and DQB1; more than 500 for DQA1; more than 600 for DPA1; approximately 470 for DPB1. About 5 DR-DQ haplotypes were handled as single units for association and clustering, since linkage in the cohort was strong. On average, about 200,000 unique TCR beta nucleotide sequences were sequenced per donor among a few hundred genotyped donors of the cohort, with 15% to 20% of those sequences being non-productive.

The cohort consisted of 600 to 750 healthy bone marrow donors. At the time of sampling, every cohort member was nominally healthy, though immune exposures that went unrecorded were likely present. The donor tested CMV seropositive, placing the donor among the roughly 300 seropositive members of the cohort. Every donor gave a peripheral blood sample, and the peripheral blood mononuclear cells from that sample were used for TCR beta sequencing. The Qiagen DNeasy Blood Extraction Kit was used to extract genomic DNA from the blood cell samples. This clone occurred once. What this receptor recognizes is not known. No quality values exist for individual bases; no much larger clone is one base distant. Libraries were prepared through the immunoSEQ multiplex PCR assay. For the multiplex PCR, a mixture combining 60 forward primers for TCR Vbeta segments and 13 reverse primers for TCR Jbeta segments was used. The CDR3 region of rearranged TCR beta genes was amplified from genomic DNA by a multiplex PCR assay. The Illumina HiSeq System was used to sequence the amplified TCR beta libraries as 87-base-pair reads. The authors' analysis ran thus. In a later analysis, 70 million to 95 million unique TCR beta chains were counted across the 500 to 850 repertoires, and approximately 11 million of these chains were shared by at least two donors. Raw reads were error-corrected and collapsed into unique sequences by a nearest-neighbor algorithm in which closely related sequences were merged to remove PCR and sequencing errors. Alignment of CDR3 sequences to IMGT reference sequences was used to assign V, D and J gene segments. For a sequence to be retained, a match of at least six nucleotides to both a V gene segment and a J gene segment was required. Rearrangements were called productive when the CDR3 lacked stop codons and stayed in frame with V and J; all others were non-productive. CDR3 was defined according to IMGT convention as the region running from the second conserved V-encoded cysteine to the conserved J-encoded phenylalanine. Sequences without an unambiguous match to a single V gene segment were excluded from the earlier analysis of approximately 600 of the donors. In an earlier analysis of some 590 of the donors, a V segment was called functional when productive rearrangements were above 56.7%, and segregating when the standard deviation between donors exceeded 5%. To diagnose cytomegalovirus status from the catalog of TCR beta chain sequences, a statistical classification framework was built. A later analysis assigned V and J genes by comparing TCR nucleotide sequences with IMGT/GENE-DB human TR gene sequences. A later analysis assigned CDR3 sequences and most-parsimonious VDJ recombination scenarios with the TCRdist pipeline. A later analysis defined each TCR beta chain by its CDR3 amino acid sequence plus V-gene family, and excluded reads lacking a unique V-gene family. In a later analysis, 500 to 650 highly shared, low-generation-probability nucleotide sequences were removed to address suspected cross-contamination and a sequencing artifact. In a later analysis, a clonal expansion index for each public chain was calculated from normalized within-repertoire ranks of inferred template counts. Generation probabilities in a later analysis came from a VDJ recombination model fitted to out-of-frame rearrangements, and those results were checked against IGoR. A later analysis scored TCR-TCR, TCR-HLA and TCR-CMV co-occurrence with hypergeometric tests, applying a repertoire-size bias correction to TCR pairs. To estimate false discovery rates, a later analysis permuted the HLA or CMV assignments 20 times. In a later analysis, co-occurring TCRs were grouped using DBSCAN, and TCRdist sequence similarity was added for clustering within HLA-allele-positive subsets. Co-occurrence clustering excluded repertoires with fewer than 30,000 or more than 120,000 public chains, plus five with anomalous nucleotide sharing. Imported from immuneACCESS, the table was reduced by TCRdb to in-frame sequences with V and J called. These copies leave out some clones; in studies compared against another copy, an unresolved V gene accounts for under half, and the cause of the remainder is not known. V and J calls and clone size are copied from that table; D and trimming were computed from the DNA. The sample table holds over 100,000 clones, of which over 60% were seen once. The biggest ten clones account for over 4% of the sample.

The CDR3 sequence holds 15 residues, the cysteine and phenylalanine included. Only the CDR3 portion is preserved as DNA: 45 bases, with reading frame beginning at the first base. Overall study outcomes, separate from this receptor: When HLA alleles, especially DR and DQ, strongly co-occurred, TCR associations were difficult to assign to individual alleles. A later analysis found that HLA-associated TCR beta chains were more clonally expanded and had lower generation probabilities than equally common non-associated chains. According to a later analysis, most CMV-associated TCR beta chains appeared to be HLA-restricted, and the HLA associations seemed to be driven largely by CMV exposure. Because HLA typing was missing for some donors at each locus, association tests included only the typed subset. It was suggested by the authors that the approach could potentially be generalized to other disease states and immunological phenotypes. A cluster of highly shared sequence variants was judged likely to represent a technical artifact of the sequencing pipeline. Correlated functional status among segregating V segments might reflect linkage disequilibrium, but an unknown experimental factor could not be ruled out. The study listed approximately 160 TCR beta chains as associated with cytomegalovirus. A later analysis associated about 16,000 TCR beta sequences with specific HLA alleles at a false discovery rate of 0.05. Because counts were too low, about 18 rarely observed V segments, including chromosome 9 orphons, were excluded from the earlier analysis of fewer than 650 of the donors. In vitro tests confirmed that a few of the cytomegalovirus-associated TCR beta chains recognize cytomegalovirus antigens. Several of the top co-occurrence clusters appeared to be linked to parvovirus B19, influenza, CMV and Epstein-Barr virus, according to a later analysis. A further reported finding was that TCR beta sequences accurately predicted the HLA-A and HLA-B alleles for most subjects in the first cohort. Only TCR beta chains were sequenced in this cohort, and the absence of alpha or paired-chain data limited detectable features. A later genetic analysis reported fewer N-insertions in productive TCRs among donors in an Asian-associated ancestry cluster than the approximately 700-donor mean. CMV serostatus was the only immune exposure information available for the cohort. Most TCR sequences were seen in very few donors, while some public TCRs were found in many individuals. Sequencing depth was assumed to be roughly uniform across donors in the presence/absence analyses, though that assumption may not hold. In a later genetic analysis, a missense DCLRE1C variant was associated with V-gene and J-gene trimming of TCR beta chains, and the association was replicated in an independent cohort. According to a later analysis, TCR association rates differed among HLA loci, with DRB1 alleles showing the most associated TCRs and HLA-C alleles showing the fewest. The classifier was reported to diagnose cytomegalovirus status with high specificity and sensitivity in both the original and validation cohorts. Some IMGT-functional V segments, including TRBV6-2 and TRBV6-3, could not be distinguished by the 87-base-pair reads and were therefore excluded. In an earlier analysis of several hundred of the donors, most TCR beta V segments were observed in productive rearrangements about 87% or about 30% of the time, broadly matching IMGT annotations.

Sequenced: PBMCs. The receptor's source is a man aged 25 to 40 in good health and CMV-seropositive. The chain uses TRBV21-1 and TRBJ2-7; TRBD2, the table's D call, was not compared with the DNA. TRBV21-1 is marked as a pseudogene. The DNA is TGTGCCACTGGCTCTAAGACTAGCGGTCCCGAGGAGCAGTACTTC. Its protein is CATGSKTSGPEEQYF.